Each of the 21 T cell receptor beta chains below was sequenced from the same sample in a study of blood T cell repertoires in COVID-19. Sequencing used immunoSEQ multiplex PCR; TCRdb keeps in-frame clones, though not all of them. This table holds around 250,000 clones, about 91% found once. Sequencing was done on a sample of PBMCs or T cells enriched from blood (not recorded which). The receptors were gathered from a woman between 35 and 50 years old with acute COVID-19.

This clone has just a few counts. The gene calls are TRBV5-5 and TRBJ1-5; no reliable D call. The ends were cut back, 2 bases at V and 1 base at J, with 13 bases in the middle. The length of the CDR3 is 16 residues. Germline lookup yields CDR1 SGHKS and CDR2 YYEKEE (reference sequence). The chain's CDR3 is CASSFLWSKSNQPQHF. Written as DNA, the CDR3 is TGTGCCAGCAGCTTTCTCTGGAGTAAAAGCAATCAGCCCCAGCATTTT.

The rearrangement joins TRBV3-1 (or the pseudogene TRBV3-2) to TRBJ2-1; 10 bases agree with TRBD1. J was trimmed by 8 bases and V by 9 bases; bases with no gene match: 10. The CDR3 runs 14 residues. Germline V gene lookup returns CDR1 LGHDT and CDR2 YNNKEL (reference sequence). The DNA of the CDR3 is TGTGCCAGGTGCCTTGGGACAGGGGACGATGAGCAGTTCTTC. Amino acids: CARCLGTGDDEQFF.

This sequence joins TRBV19 and TRBJ2-7; 7 nucleotides match TRBD2. This CDR3 is 13 amino acids long. The ends lost 7 bases at V and 1 base at J; junction bases unmatched: 4. Germline CDR1 is LNHDA and CDR2 is SQIVND (reference sequence). The CDR3 protein is CASMGGSSYEQYF. In DNA, the CDR3 is TGTGCCAGTATGGGCGGGAGTTCCTACGAGCAGTACTTC.

The chain carries TRBV28 and TRBJ1-2; 8 positions agree with TRBD1. The V segment lost 8 bases and the J segment 5 bases; nucleotides outside the gene matches: 10. The CDR3 contains 14 residues. Germline V CDR1 and CDR2: MDHEN, SYDVKM. This chain's CDR3 is CASWPGTGGYGYTF. CDR3 nucleotides: TGTGCCAGCTGGCCCGGTACAGGGGGTTATGGCTACACCTTC.

This chain links TRBV27 with TRBJ2-3, with 14 bases identical to TRBD2. This CDR3 is built from 18 residues. Per the germline V gene, CDR1 is MNHEY and CDR2 is SMNVEV (reference sequence). The V segment lost 6 bases and the J segment 5 bases; nucleotides outside the gene matches: 13. The CDR3 nucleotides read TGTGCCAGCAGACCTGTCGGACTAGCGGGAGGAAGTAAAGATACGCAGTATTTT. It yields the protein CASRPVGLAGGSKDTQYF.

The rearrangement links TRBV24-1 to TRBJ2-1; 12 nucleotides line up with TRBD2. This CDR3 is built from 17 residues. The germline gives CDR1 KGHDR, CDR2 SFDVKD. The V segment lost 4 bases and the J segment 4 bases; nucleotides outside the gene matches: 7. CDR3: CATSEPGLAGRYNEQFF. CDR3 coding DNA: TGTGCCACCAGTGAACCTGGACTAGCGGGGCGATACAATGAGCAGTTCTTC.

The J gene is TRBJ2-5, the V gene TRBV5-1; D might be TRBD1 (5 bases). The ends were cut back, 7 bases at V and 1 base at J, with 17 bases in the middle. Germline CDR1 SGHRS, CDR2 YFSETQ. This CDR3 is built from 15 residues. CDR3 coding DNA: TGCGCCAGCCGTTTAATGGGGCAAACCCAAGAGACCCAGTACTTC. It encodes CASRLMGQTQETQYF.

CDR3 residues: CASSLLQGLLGYEQYF. CDR3 nucleotides: TGTGCCAGCAGCCTCCTACAGGGTCTCTTGGGGTACGAGCAGTACTTC. The rearrangement joins TRBV11-2 to TRBJ2-7; D is perhaps TRBD1 (6 bases). The V and J ends lost 5 bases and 4 bases respectively, with 21 bases between them. There are 16 residues in the CDR3. Germline V lookup: CDR1 SGHAT, CDR2 FQNNGV. Combining the CDR3 with reference TRBV11-2 and TRBJ2-7 gives the whole variable domain EAGVAQSPRYKIIEKRQSVAFWCNPISGHATLYWYQQILGQGPKLLIQFQNNGVVDDSQLPKDRFSAERLKGVDSTLKIQPAKLEDSAVYLCASSLLQGLLGYEQYFGPGTRLTVT.

The rearrangement uses TRBV12-3 or TRBV12-4 and TRBJ1-5, with 7 bases fitting TRBD1. Trimming cost V 5 bases and J 7 bases; bases outside gene matches: 5. The CDR3 has 13 amino acids. CDR3 loop: CASSEGAGQPQHF. CDR3 DNA sequence: TGTGCCAGCAGTGAGGGGGCCGGGCAGCCCCAGCATTTT.

This clone was seen a single time. The chain carries TRBV28 and TRBJ1-3; weak D call: TRBD1 (6 bases). The V gene's germline CDR1 is MDHEN and CDR2 SYDVKM. Trimming cost V 5 bases and J 6 bases, with 20 bases left between them. This CDR3 is 16 amino acids long. The CDR3 nucleotides read TGTGCCAGCAGTATACTCCCGGGGGGGCAGGAAAACACCATATATTTT. It specifies CASSILPGGQENTIYF.

The sample holds a few counts of this clone. This CDR3 is CASSPLSRGRDPDTQYF. In nucleotides, the CDR3 is TGCGCCAGCAGCCCCTTATCCCGCGGGAGAGACCCCGATACGCAGTATTTT. The chain has TRBV4-3 and TRBJ2-3, with 7 bases that match TRBD2. Germline trimming cut 4 bases from V and 6 bases from J; bases unmatched to any gene: 16. Germline loops: CDR1 LGHNA, CDR2 YSLEER. This CDR3 is built from 17 residues.

The rearrangement links TRBV18 to TRBJ1-3; 11 bases map to TRBD1. The CDR3 loop spans 14 amino acids. Trimming at V came to 8 bases and at J to 4 bases, leaving 4 bases not matched to a gene. From germline, CDR1 is KGHSH and CDR2 LQKENI. The CDR3 DNA is TGTGCCAGCGGACAGGGGGCGGCCGGAAACACCATATATTTT. Translation: CASGQGAAGNTIYF.

The J gene is TRBJ2-3, the V gene TRBV6-2 or TRBV6-3, with 11 bases aligning to TRBD2. V was clipped by 5 bases and J by 4 bases; unmatched bases: 11. This CDR3 comprises 17 residues. Per the germline V gene, CDR1 is MNHEY and CDR2 is SVGEGT. CDR3 amino acids: CASSQPRTLAGADTQYF. The CDR3, as DNA: TGTGCCAGCAGTCAACCGAGGACACTAGCGGGAGCAGATACGCAGTATTTT.

The chain has TRBV30 and TRBJ2-2, with a possible D match to TRBD1 (5 bases). This CDR3 has 15 amino acids. Germline V lookup: CDR1 GTSNPN, CDR2 SVGIG (reference sequence). V was cut by 8 bases and J by 6 bases, with 22 bases left in between. This CDR3 is CAGERGRGYPGELFF. CDR3 coding DNA: TGTGCCGGGGAAAGGGGTAGGGGATATCCCGGGGAGCTGTTTTTT.

The rearrangement joins TRBV25-1 to TRBJ1-6, with a weak D call TRBD1 (5 bases). Trimming took 4 bases from V and 7 from J, leaving 17 bases between them. From germline, CDR1 is MGHDK and CDR2 SYGVNS. CDR3 length: 16 residues. The CDR3 here is CASSVAGTIYNSPLHF. The CDR3 DNA reads TGTGCCAGCAGTGTGGCGGGGACCATCTACAATTCACCCCTCCACTTT.

This sequence joins TRBV24-1 and TRBJ2-3, with D possibly matching TRBD1 (5 bases). Deletions cut 3 bases from V and 1 base from J, with 13 bases between. Per the germline V gene, CDR1 is KGHDR and CDR2 is SFDVKD. The CDR3 is 16 residues long. CDR3 loop: CATSDPTWGGTDTQYF. Here the CDR3 DNA reads TGTGCCACCAGTGATCCAACCTGGGGCGGCACAGATACGCAGTATTTT.

This clone was observed a single time. V gene TRBV5-4 combines with J gene TRBJ2-7; a possible D gene is TRBD1 (6 bases). Trimming removed 1 base from V and 1 base from J, with 15 bases in between. The germline V gene has CDR1 SGHNT and CDR2 YYREEE (reference sequence). The CDR3 has 16 residues. CDR3: CASSLPGTMSSYEQYF. CDR3 bases: TGTGCCAGCAGCTTGCCCGGGACAATGAGTTCCTACGAGCAGTACTTC.

The CDR3 DNA reads as TGTGCCAGCAGTGAAGGGAAAGGGGTAATCTACGAGCAGTACTTC. Protein sequence: CASSEGKGVIYEQYF. The chain recombines TRBV6-1 with TRBJ2-7; tentative D call: TRBD1 (5 bases). V lost 1 base, J lost 3 bases, and 13 bases lay in between. CDR3 size: 15 residues. CDR1 MNHNS and CDR2 SASEGT come from the germline V gene.

This clone was found once. The V and J genes are TRBV2 and TRBJ1-2, with 11 bases matching TRBD1. The CDR3 is 15 amino acids. J lost 4 bases, V lost 3 bases, and 4 bases had no gene match. Per the germline V gene, CDR1 is SNHLY and CDR2 is FYNNEI. As DNA, the CDR3 is TGTGCCAGCAGTGAGGGGACAGGGGGAATCTATGGCTACACCTTC. Its protein product is CASSEGTGGIYGYTF.

The chain is built from TRBV14 and TRBJ1-1; D is ambiguous. V was cut by 7 bases and J by 6 bases, with 6 bases left in between. Germline V gives CDR1 SGHDN, CDR2 FVKESK. The CDR3 runs 10 residues. As DNA, the CDR3 is TGTGCCAGCACGAGTGCTGAAGCTTTCTTT. It encodes CASTSAEAFF.

This rearrangement joins TRBV7-9 to TRBJ1-1, with D unresolved. This CDR3 is 12 amino acids long. With 5 bases removed from V and 5 bases from J, the gap between germline ends came to 9 bases. The germline CDR1 and CDR2 sequences are SEHNR and FQNEAQ (reference sequence). The CDR3 coding sequence is TGTGCCAGCAGCGAGGTTGGAACTGAAGCTTTCTTT. Its translation is CASSEVGTEAFF.